The rows below give T cell receptor beta chains drawn from one sample of a study of blood T cell repertoires in COVID-19. This table comes from immunoSEQ multiplex PCR, and its TCRdb copy is limited to in-frame clones, with some not included. The top ten hold 3.5% to 4% of the sample, which has about 380,000 clones, 85% seen once. The material sequenced was peripheral blood. These TCRs come from a woman aged 18-29 years with acute or convalescent COVID-19. Both conserved end residues are part of each CDR3. D genes are given only for firm matches. Rows may omit the clone size; those that give it use once, few, many or a size class.

V: TRBV20-1; D: -; J: TRBJ2-1; size: -; CDR3: CSASLTNEQFF; DNA: TGCAGTGCTAGCCTAACCAATGAGCAGTTCTTC
V: TRBV9; D: -; J: TRBJ1-2; size: -; CDR3: CASSGVTTPGDYGYTF; DNA: TGTGCCAGCAGCGGGGTCACGACACCCGGGGACTATGGCTACACCTTC
V: TRBV3-1/TRBV3-2; D: -; J: TRBJ1-2; size: -; CDR3: CASSQGAGYGYTF; DNA: TGTGCCAGCAGCCAAGGGGCAGGCTATGGCTACACCTTC
V: TRBV7-2; D: TRBD1; J: TRBJ2-2; size: -; CDR3: CASSPGQGLTGELFF; DNA: TGTGCCAGCAGCCCGGGACAGGGGCTGACCGGGGAGCTGTTTTTT
V: TRBV30; D: -; J: TRBJ1-2; size: few; CDR3: CAPSGSGYTF; DNA: TGTGCCCCCTCAGGGTCTGGCTACACCTTC
V: TRBV11-1; D: TRBD1; J: TRBJ2-3; size: -; CDR3: CASSAYTGVSTDTQYF; DNA: TGTGCCAGCAGCGCGTATACAGGGGTTAGCACAGATACGCAGTATTTT
V: TRBV5-4; D: TRBD1; J: TRBJ1-1; size: -; CDR3: CASSSRTGGNTEAFF; DNA: TGTGCCAGCAGCTCCCGGACAGGGGGGAACACTGAAGCTTTCTTT
V: TRBV28; D: -; J: TRBJ1-6; size: few; CDR3: CASSLRRDSGGSYNSPLHF; DNA: TGTGCCAGCAGTTTACGTCGGGACTCTGGCGGCTCCTATAATTCACCCCTCCACTTT
V: TRBV30; D: -; J: TRBJ1-5; size: -; CDR3: CAWSVRGGSTQPQHF; DNA: TGTGCCTGGAGTGTACGTGGGGGGTCTACTCAGCCCCAGCATTTT
V: TRBV9; D: TRBD2; J: TRBJ2-3; size: -; CDR3: CASSNRTSGVPADTQYF; DNA: TGTGCCAGCAGCAACCGGACTAGCGGGGTGCCGGCAGATACGCAGTATTTT
V: TRBV15; D: TRBD1; J: TRBJ1-6; size: -; CDR3: CATSRVGQAGNSPLHF; DNA: TGTGCCACCAGCAGAGTCGGACAGGCGGGAAATTCACCCCTCCACTTT
V: TRBV10-1; D: TRBD1; J: TRBJ2-3; size: -; CDR3: CASSEMRTGTSDTQYF; DNA: TGCGCCAGCAGTGAGATGAGGACAGGGACTTCAGATACGCAGTATTTT
V: TRBV6-5; D: -; J: TRBJ1-3; size: -; CDR3: CATKGGGLSGNTIYF; DNA: TGTGCCACGAAAGGGGGGGGGTTAAGTGGAAACACCATATATTTT
V: TRBV5-1; D: TRBD1; J: TRBJ2-7; size: once; CDR3: CASSVPGQGNNEQYF; DNA: TGCGCCAGCAGCGTTCCGGGACAGGGTAACAACGAGCAGTACTTC
V: TRBV3-1/TRBV3-2; D: TRBD1; J: TRBJ1-5; size: -; CDR3: CASSQNPGQDYSNQPQHF; DNA: TGTGCCAGCAGCCAAAATCCGGGACAGGATTATAGCAATCAGCCCCAGCATTTT
V: TRBV7-3; D: TRBD2; J: TRBJ2-1; size: -; CDR3: CASSQGLVNYNEQFF; DNA: TGTGCCAGCAGCCAGGGACTAGTTAACTACAATGAGCAGTTCTTC
V: TRBV9; D: -; J: TRBJ1-4; size: -; CDR3: CASSTQGDTWGANEKLFF; DNA: TGTGCCAGCAGCACCCAAGGGGACACCTGGGGTGCTAATGAAAAACTGTTTTTT
V: TRBV25-1; D: -; J: TRBJ1-3; size: -; CDR3: CASVQMPGNTIYF; DNA: TGTGCCAGCGTCCAGATGCCTGGAAACACCATATATTTT
V: TRBV5-5; D: -; J: TRBJ2-7; size: -; CDR3: CASSLADGSYEQYF; DNA: TGTGCCAGCAGCTTAGCGGACGGTTCCTACGAGCAGTACTTC
V: TRBV5-6; D: -; J: TRBJ1-1; size: -; CDR3: CASSLGLRDTEAFF; DNA: TGTGCCAGCAGTTTGGGACTTCGGGACACTGAAGCTTTCTTT
V: TRBV3-1/TRBV3-2; D: TRBD2; J: TRBJ2-3; size: -; CDR3: CASSPEKGLAASTDTQYF; DNA: TGTGCCAGCAGCCCAGAAAAGGGACTAGCGGCTAGCACAGATACGCAGTATTTT
V: TRBV19; D: -; J: TRBJ2-7; size: -; CDR3: CASSFGGQGGYEQYF; DNA: TGTGCCAGTAGTTTCGGCGGTCAAGGAGGGTACGAGCAGTACTTC
V: TRBV18; D: -; J: TRBJ2-3; size: -; CDR3: CASSPVGSTDTQYF; DNA: TGTGCCAGCTCACCCGTCGGGAGCACAGATACGCAGTATTTT
V: TRBV7-9; D: TRBD1; J: TRBJ2-7; size: -; CDR3: CASSLTGLEQYF; DNA: TGTGCCAGCAGCTTGACAGGGCTCGAGCAGTACTTC
V: TRBV27; D: TRBD1; J: TRBJ1-5; size: -; CDR3: CASRTLTGGVQPQHF; DNA: TGTGCCAGCAGGACCCTGACAGGGGGCGTGCAGCCCCAGCATTTT
V: TRBV5-4; D: -; J: TRBJ2-5; size: -; CDR3: CASWGAGETQYF; DNA: TGTGCCAGCTGGGGAGCGGGAGAGACCCAGTACTTC
V: TRBV27; D: -; J: TRBJ2-7; size: -; CDR3: CASSPTGYEQYF; DNA: TGTGCCAGCAGTCCCACAGGGTACGAGCAGTACTTC
V: TRBV24-1; D: -; J: TRBJ2-2; size: -; CDR3: CATRGPRDTGELFF; DNA: TGTGCCACCAGGGGTCCCAGGGACACCGGGGAGCTGTTTTTT
V: TRBV27; D: -; J: TRBJ1-3; size: -; CDR3: CASSRGGGNTIYF; DNA: TGTGCCAGCAGTAGGGGAGGAGGAAACACCATATATTTT
V: TRBV5-1; D: TRBD2; J: TRBJ2-7; size: -; CDR3: CASSLRPLAGGQDYEQYF; DNA: TGCGCCAGCAGCTTGCGGCCTCTAGCGGGGGGGCAGGACTACGAGCAGTACTTC
V: TRBV29-1; D: -; J: TRBJ1-1; size: -; CDR3: CSVAAQVNTEAFF; DNA: TGCAGCGTTGCCGCACAGGTGAACACTGAAGCTTTCTTT
V: TRBV19; D: TRBD1; J: TRBJ1-1; size: -; CDR3: CASKDRETMNTEAFF; DNA: TGTGCCAGTAAAGACAGGGAGACTATGAACACTGAAGCTTTCTTT
V: TRBV6-2/TRBV6-3; D: -; J: TRBJ1-2; size: -; CDR3: CASSCQGCGYTF; DNA: TGTGCCAGCAGTTGTCAGGGGTGTGGCTACACCTTC
V: TRBV19; D: -; J: TRBJ1-1; size: -; CDR3: CASSSGREAFF; DNA: TGTGCCAGTTCCTCCGGGAGGGAAGCTTTCTTT
V: TRBV19; D: -; J: TRBJ1-1; size: -; CDR3: CATKGVDSQTEAFF; DNA: TGTGCCACTAAGGGTGTGGACAGTCAGACTGAAGCTTTCTTT
V: TRBV6-7; D: TRBD1; J: TRBJ1-6; size: -; CDR3: CASRPPGQNNSPLHF; DNA: TGTGCCAGCAGACCCCCGGGACAGAATAATTCACCCCTCCACTTT
V: TRBV5-4; D: TRBD1; J: TRBJ1-4; size: -; CDR3: CASSLMTGANEKLFF; DNA: TGTGCCAGCAGCTTAATGACAGGGGCTAATGAAAAACTGTTTTTT
V: TRBV3-1/TRBV3-2; D: -; J: TRBJ2-7; size: -; CDR3: CASSQTEGEQYF; DNA: TGTGCCAGCAGCCAAACAGAGGGCGAGCAGTACTTC
V: TRBV18; D: -; J: TRBJ1-3; size: -; CDR3: CASSPIGSGNTIYF; DNA: TGTGCCAGCTCACCAATCGGTTCCGGAAACACCATATATTTT
V: TRBV2; D: -; J: TRBJ1-1; size: -; CDR3: CASSGQSNTEAFF; DNA: TGTGCCAGCAGTGGACAGTCGAACACTGAAGCTTTCTTT
V: TRBV28; D: TRBD2; J: TRBJ2-2; size: -; CDR3: CASSLAGSNTGELFF; DNA: TGTGCCAGCAGCTTAGCGGGATCGAACACCGGGGAGCTGTTTTTT